The 18 T cell receptor beta chains listed next were all sequenced from one sample in a study of tumor and adjacent non-tumor tissue in lung cancer. No cell sorting was done before RNA was extracted from the tissue. This non-tumor lung sample came from over 3 cm beyond the tumor edge. TCRbeta libraries were built with three rounds of nested PCR, modified from ARM-PCR. In TCRdb, the multiplex PCR reads were re-called with MiXCR into one record per CDR3 protein. The top ten clones hold 19% of a sample with approximately 100,000 distinct CDR3 sequences, 60% to 80% of them seen once. The sequencing sample was made of distant non-tumor lung tissue. The receptors were gathered from a man in his 60s with non-small cell lung cancer.

About this clonotype: Given a much more abundant clone one base away, this may be a read error. V and J are TRBV20-1 and TRBJ2-1; D call uncertain. Trimming removed 5 bases from V and 8 bases from J, with 16 bases in between. The germline V gene has CDR1 DFQATT and CDR2 SNEGSKA (reference sequence). The CDR3 covers 13 residues. CDR3: CSAGVEGPHEQFF. In DNA form, the CDR3 reads TGCAGTGCTGGAGTAGAAGGGCCCCATGAGCAGTTCTTC.

This chain connects TRBV10-3 to TRBJ2-7; D may be TRBD2 (5 bases). V lost 2 bases and J lost 3, with 14 bases in between. The germline CDR1 and CDR2 sequences are ENHRY and SYGVKD. The CDR3 has 15 residues. The CDR3 region is CAISESTSSDYEQYF. The CDR3, as DNA: TGTGCCATCAGTGAGAGTACTAGTTCGGACTACGAGCAGTACTTC.

For this clonotype: One end of the junction is discordant with germline, which a read error may explain. The chain recombines TRBV6-6 with TRBJ2-7; TRBD2 might be the D (5 bases). This CDR3 has 15 residues. Germline V gene data show CDR1 as MNHNY and CDR2 as SVGAGI (reference sequence). The CDR3 DNA reads TGTTCCAGCAGTTACTCTCCTTCCGGCGGGTACGAGCAGTACTTC. Protein product: CSSSYSPSGGYEQYF.

Notes on this clonotype: A junction end diverges from the germline sequence, so it may reflect a read error. The chain combines TRBV11-2 with TRBJ2-7, with 12 bases matching TRBD2. Germline V CDR1 and CDR2: SGHAT, FQNNGV. The CDR3 extends over 17 amino acids. This CDR3 is CASTTGLAGEASYDQYF. The CDR3 coding sequence is TGTGCCAGCACCACGGGACTAGCGGGTGAGGCTTCGTACGATCAGTACTTC. The full variable domain, its missing parts supplied by reference TRBV11-2 and TRBJ2-7, is EAGVAQSPRYKIIEKRQSVAFWCNPISGHATLYWYQQILGQGPKLLIQFQNNGVVDDSQLPKDRFSAERLKGVDSTLKIQPAKLEDSAVYLCASTTGLAGEASYDQYFGPGTRLTVT.

Worth noting for this clonotype: Relative to the germline gene, one junction end is altered; a read error may explain this. The chain recombines TRBV11-1 with TRBJ2-6; TRBD2 is a possible D gene (6 bases). The CDR3 has 16 amino acids. In germline, CDR1 is SGHAT, CDR2 FQDESV (reference sequence). CDR3 loop: CASSFGGSSWANVLTF. The CDR3 DNA sequence: TGTGCCAGCAGCTTCGGGGGAAGCTCCTGGGCCAACGTTCTGACTTTC. The full variable domain, with the rest looked up from reference TRBV11-1 and TRBJ2-6, is EAEVAQSPRYKITEKSQAVAFWCDPISGHATLYWYRQILGQGPELLVQFQDESVVDDSQLPKDRFSAERLKGVDSTLKIQPAELGDSAMYLCASSFGGSSWANVLTFGAGSRLTVL.

Concerning this clonotype itself: A much larger clone lies one base from this, so it may be a read error. The V and J genes are TRBV10-1 and TRBJ1-1; D call uncertain. The CDR3 extends over 15 amino acids. Germline CDR1 and CDR2: WNHNN and SYGVQD (reference sequence). The CDR3 protein is CASNESAYPNTEAFF. CDR3 nucleotide sequence: TGCGCCAGCAATGAGTCCGCTTATCCGAACACTGAAGCTTTCTTT.

This clonotype was observed a single time. One end of the junction does not line up with germline, which may come from a read error. This rearrangement joins TRBV4-1 to TRBJ1-2; D is unclear. The CDR3 is made up of 12 amino acids. The germline V gene encodes CDR1 MGHRA and CDR2 YSYEKL. The CDR3 spells CACSQDVYGYTF. CDR3 nucleotides: TGCGCCTGCAGCCAAGATGTCTATGGCTACACCTTT.

The CDR3 region has the DNA TGTGCCAGTAATTCCGGGCCGCGTGGCTACACCTTC. Its protein product is CASNSGPRGYTF. The chain is built from TRBV12-3 or TRBV12-4 and TRBJ1-2; D not certain. V was shortened by 9 bases and J by 7 bases, with 15 bases between the two germline ends. There are 12 residues in the CDR3.

Regarding this clonotype: Germline and junction disagree at one end, which may indicate a read error. The gene calls are TRBV5-1 and TRBJ2-2, with D possibly TRBD1 on 5 matching bases. This CDR3 is 15 amino acids long. Germline lookup yields CDR1 SGHRS and CDR2 YFSETQ. The CDR3, as DNA: TGCGCCAACAGCCAATCAAAAGGGGCCACCGGGGAGCTGTTTTTT. Its protein product is CANSQSKGATGELFF.

Turning to this clonotype: At one end, the junction sequence differs from germline, possibly due to a read error. The chain joins TRBV10-3 to TRBJ1-5; D uncertain. TRBJ2-3 matches the DNA end more closely, so the J call is doubtful. CDR1 and CDR2 from the germline V gene are ENHRY and SYGVKD. The CDR3 is 16 residues long. CDR3 coding DNA: TGTACCATCAGTGAGTCGAAGGTAACAGACAATCAGCCCCAGTATTTT. Translating it yields CTISESKVTDNQPQYF.

As to this clonotype: A much larger clone differs from this one at a single base, so this may be a read error. V usage is TRBV7-9 and J usage is TRBJ2-7, with a tentative D call TRBD2 (6 bases). Germline CDR1 is SEHNR and CDR2 is FQNEAQ (reference sequence). V lost 1 base, J lost 6 bases, and 13 bases lay in between. CDR3 length equals 14 residues. CDR3 DNA: TGTGCCAGCAGCTTAGTGGCGGGATGTGGCGAGCAGTACTTC. It codes for CASSLVAGCGEQYF. The full variable domain, with the rest looked up from reference TRBV7-9 and TRBJ2-7, is DTGVSQNPRHKITKRGQNVTFRCDPISEHNRLYWYRQTLGQGPEFLTYFQNEAQLEKSRLLSDRFSAERPKGSFSTLEIQRTEQGDSAMYLCASSLVAGCGEQYFGPGTRLTVT.

In this sample, this clonotype is medium-sized. The V and J genes are TRBV4-1 and TRBJ2-7; D remains unclear. V shed 1 base and J shed 7 bases, with 11 bases lying between them. The CDR3 contains 13 residues. Germline values: CDR1 MGHRA, CDR2 YSYEKL. The CDR3: CASSQVWEGEQYF. The CDR3 DNA sequence: TGCGCCAGCAGCCAAGTCTGGGAAGGTGAGCAGTACTTC.

With respect to this clonotype: A read error may account for a junction end that differs from germline. The rearrangement links TRBV6-5 to TRBJ1-2; 9 bases align to TRBD1. CDR1 and CDR2 from the germline V gene are MNHEY and SVGAGI. This CDR3 contains 14 residues. The CDR3 DNA sequence: TGTGCCAGCAGTTTAGGACAGGGGTCTGTTGGCTCCACCTTC. It translates to CASSLGQGSVGSTF.

To note about this clonotype: At one boundary the junction diverges from the germline segment, which might be a read error. The chain recombines TRBV10-1 with TRBJ2-3; D is tentatively TRBD1 or TRBD2 (5 bases each). The V gene's germline CDR1 is WNHNN and CDR2 SYGVQD (reference sequence). This CDR3 is 13 amino acids long. CDR3 region: CAGSVGTTDTQYF. CDR3 nucleotide sequence: TGCGCCGGCAGTGTTGGGACCACAGACACGCAGTATTTT.

The chain links TRBV5-1 to TRBJ2-6, with D unclear. The CDR3 is 15 residues long. V was trimmed by 3 bases and J by 0 bases, leaving 7 bases between them. Germline V gene sequence: CDR1 SGHRS, CDR2 YFSETQ. In nucleotides, the CDR3 is TGCGCCAGCAGCTCAGACGGCTCTGGGGCCAACGTCCTGACTTTC. Amino acid sequence: CASSSDGSGANVLTF.

V is TRBV6-1 and J is TRBJ1-5, with D possibly TRBD1 on 5 matching bases. The germline V gene has CDR1 MNHNS and CDR2 SASEGT. Trimming cost V 6 bases and J 9 bases, with 15 bases left between them. This CDR3 comprises 13 residues. In nucleotides, the CDR3 is TGTGCCAGCAGCGACGGGGGGTATCGGCCCCAGCATTTT. Its translation: CASSDGGYRPQHF.

This clonotype was counted many times. The chain couples TRBV6-1 to TRBJ2-1; D is unclear. Germline CDR1 and CDR2: MNHNS and SASEGT. This CDR3 contains 15 residues. The ends were cut back, 5 bases at V and 0 bases at J, with 11 bases in the middle. This CDR3 reads CASSPGPSSYNEQFF. The CDR3, as DNA: TGTGCCAGCAGTCCCGGGCCTAGCTCCTACAATGAGCAGTTCTTC.

With regard to this clonotype: One end of the junction does not line up with germline, which may come from a read error. The chain recombines TRBV12-3 or TRBV12-4 with TRBJ1-5, with D unresolved. The CDR3 is 14 residues long. CDR3 nucleotides: TGTGCCAGCAGCTTTTTAGGTAGCAATCCGCCCCAGCATTTT. It specifies CASSFLGSNPPQHF.